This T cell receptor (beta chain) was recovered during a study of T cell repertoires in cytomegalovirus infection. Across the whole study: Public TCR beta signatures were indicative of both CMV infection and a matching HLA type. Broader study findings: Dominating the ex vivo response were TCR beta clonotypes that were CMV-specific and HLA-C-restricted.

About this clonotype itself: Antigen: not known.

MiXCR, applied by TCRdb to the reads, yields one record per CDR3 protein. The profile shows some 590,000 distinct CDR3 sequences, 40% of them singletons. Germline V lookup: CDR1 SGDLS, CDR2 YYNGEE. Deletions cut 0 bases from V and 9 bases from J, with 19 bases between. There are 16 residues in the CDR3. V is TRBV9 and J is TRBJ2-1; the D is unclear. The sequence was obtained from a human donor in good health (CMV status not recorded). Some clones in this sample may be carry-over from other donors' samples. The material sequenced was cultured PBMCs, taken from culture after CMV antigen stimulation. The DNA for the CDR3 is TGTGCCAGCAGCGTAGTTGGTAGCAGCCCTGATTCTGAGCAGTTCTTC. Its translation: CASSVVGSSPDSEQFF.